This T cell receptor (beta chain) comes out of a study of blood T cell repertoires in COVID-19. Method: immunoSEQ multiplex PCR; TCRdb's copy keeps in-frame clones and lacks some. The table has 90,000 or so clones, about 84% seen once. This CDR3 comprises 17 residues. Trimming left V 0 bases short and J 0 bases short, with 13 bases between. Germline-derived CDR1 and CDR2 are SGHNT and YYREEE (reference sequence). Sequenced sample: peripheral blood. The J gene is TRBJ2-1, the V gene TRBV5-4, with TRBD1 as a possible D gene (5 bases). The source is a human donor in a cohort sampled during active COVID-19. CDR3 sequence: CASSLGPTDSSYNEQFF. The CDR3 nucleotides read TGTGCCAGCAGCTTGGGTCCTACCGACAGCTCCTACAATGAGCAGTTCTTC.